The T cell receptor (beta chain) under discussion was sequenced for a study of cytomegalovirus exposure and HLA in healthy donors (dated by TCRdb to about 2017). For the study in its entirety: An earlier analysis of roughly 500 of the donors reported 250 to 300 Gb of sequence data and approximately 110 million unique TCR beta sequences from about 180 million T cells. HLA typing covered class I and class II loci at four-digit resolution. Approximately 300 gigabases of sequencing data and around 85 million unique TCR sequences made up an early release that covered approximately 700 HLA-typed donors. Donor age, sex, ethnicity and CMV serostatus were compiled alongside the repertoire data. Rather than using new phenotypic data, the later analysis identified candidate immune exposures from TCR beta sequences and from how often those sequences occurred across donors. The genetic ancestry cluster associated with self-reported Caucasian donors included about four fifths of the 350 to 500 genotyped donors. The study aimed to test whether cataloging public T cell receptors could reveal signatures of past pathogen exposure. Roughly five DR-DQ haplotypes were handled as single units for association and clustering, since linkage in the cohort was strong. In a later analysis, previously published TCR beta repertoires from 666 donors were re-analyzed and high-resolution HLA genotyping was added so that TCR occurrence patterns could be studied. In addition to the first cohort of 650 to 750 subjects, a separate validation cohort of 130 or so different subjects was used. The T cell repertoires of around 730 subjects were profiled by immunosequencing and related to cytomegalovirus serostatus. An earlier analysis of several hundred of the donors applied high-throughput TCR beta sequencing to assess whether each TCR beta V gene segment acted as functional or pseudogenic. All discovery cohort repertoires had been generated using a single sequencing platform. To predict cytomegalovirus infection status, the study combined high-throughput TCR immunosequencing, statistical association of individual TCRs with disease status, and machine learning. Typing coverage differed by locus: A, B, C, DRB1 and DQB1 were typed in roughly 620-630 donors, DQA1 in about 510, DPA1 in some 600, and DPB1 in approximately 450. Across 398 genotyped donors of the cohort, an average of about 240,000 unique TCR beta nucleotide sequences per donor were sequenced, and 15% to 20% of those sequences were non-productive. Genome-wide SNP genotypes for about 65% of the 666 donors were used in a later genetic analysis, which treated that subset as a discovery cohort.

Concerning this clone: What this receptor recognizes is not known. Base qualities are not at hand, and no much larger clone is one base apart.

The investigation overall reported the following: In vitro tests confirmed that a few of the cytomegalovirus-associated TCR beta chains recognize cytomegalovirus antigens. For the cohort, immune exposure information was limited to CMV serostatus. A group of highly shared sequence variants was considered likely to be a technical artifact of the sequencing pipeline. Only TCR beta chains were sequenced in this cohort, and the absence of alpha or paired-chain data limited detectable features. Correlated functional status among segregating V segments might be attributable to linkage disequilibrium, but an unknown experimental factor could not be ruled out. The study gave a list of some 150 TCR beta chains associated with cytomegalovirus. It was suggested by the authors that the approach could potentially be generalized to other disease states and immunological phenotypes. Roughly uniform sequencing depth across donors was assumed in presence/absence analyses, although this assumption may not hold. Because some donors lacked HLA typing at each locus, the association tests relied only on the typed subset. An earlier analysis of approximately 540 of the donors showed that most TCR beta V segments appeared in productive rearrangements either about 87% or about 30% of the time, which broadly matched IMGT annotations. Most CMV-associated TCR beta chains appeared to be HLA-restricted in a later analysis, and the HLA associations seemed to be driven largely by CMV exposure. At a false discovery rate of 0.05, a later analysis linked approximately 18,000 TCR beta sequences to specific HLA alleles. According to a later analysis, TCR association rates differed among HLA loci, with DRB1 alleles showing the most associated TCRs and HLA-C alleles showing the fewest. A later genetic analysis reported fewer N-insertions in productive TCRs among donors in an Asian-associated ancestry cluster than the roughly 700-donor mean. Some IMGT-functional V segments, including TRBV6-2 and TRBV6-3, could not be distinguished by the 87-base-pair reads and were therefore excluded. Because counts were too low, roughly 18 rarely observed V segments, including chromosome 9 orphons, were left out of the earlier analysis of 500 to 650 of the donors. The classifier was reported to diagnose cytomegalovirus status with high specificity and sensitivity in both the original and validation cohorts. In a later analysis, HLA-associated TCR beta chains were found to be more clonally expanded and to have lower generation probabilities than equally common non-associated chains. In a later analysis, several top co-occurrence clusters were reported to appear linked to parvovirus B19, influenza, CMV and Epstein-Barr virus. A further reported finding was that TCR beta sequences accurately predicted the HLA-A and HLA-B alleles for most subjects in the first cohort. A later genetic analysis associated a missense DCLRE1C variant with V-gene and J-gene trimming of TCR beta chains, and an independent cohort replicated the association. While some public TCRs were present in many individuals, most TCR sequences turned up only very rarely across donors. Assigning TCR associations to individual alleles was difficult when HLA alleles, especially DR and DQ, strongly co-occurred.

The cohort consisted of more than 650 healthy bone marrow donors. Cohort members were all nominally healthy when sampled, although unrecorded immune exposures were likely present. The donor was CMV seronegative and belonged to the group of 350 to 400 seronegative cohort members. A peripheral blood sample was provided by each donor, and peripheral blood mononuclear cells were used for TCR beta sequencing. The Qiagen DNeasy Blood Extraction Kit was used to extract genomic DNA from the blood cell samples. The library was produced with the immunoSEQ multiplex PCR assay. A mixture of 60 forward primers for TCR Vbeta segments and 13 reverse primers for TCR Jbeta segments was used in the multiplex PCR. The CDR3 region of rearranged TCR beta genes was amplified from genomic DNA by a multiplex PCR assay. Amplified TCR beta libraries were sequenced as 87-base-pair reads on the Illumina HiSeq System. Under the source paper's analysis protocol: Across the 700 or so repertoires, a later analysis counted some 81 million unique TCR beta chains, 9 million to 14 million of which were shared by at least two donors. To remove PCR and sequencing errors, raw reads were error-corrected and collapsed into unique sequences using a nearest-neighbor algorithm that merged closely related sequences. To assign V, D and J gene segments, CDR3 sequences were aligned to IMGT reference sequences. Each retained sequence needed at least a six-nucleotide match to both a V gene segment and a J gene segment. A rearrangement counted as productive if the CDR3 had no stop codons and remained in frame with V and J, and every other rearrangement counted as non-productive. Following IMGT convention, CDR3 was defined as the stretch from the second conserved V-encoded cysteine up to the conserved J-encoded phenylalanine. The earlier analysis of about 610 of the donors excluded any sequence lacking an unambiguous match to a single V gene segment. An earlier analysis of 587 of the donors called V segments functional above 56.7% productive rearrangements and segregating when the between-donor standard deviation exceeded 5%. A statistical classification framework was built to diagnose cytomegalovirus status from the catalog of TCR beta chain sequences. V and J gene assignment, in a later analysis, came from comparing TCR nucleotide sequences with IMGT/GENE-DB human TR gene sequences. Using the TCRdist pipeline, a later analysis assigned CDR3 sequences along with most-parsimonious VDJ recombination scenarios. In a later analysis, each TCR beta chain was defined by its CDR3 amino acid sequence together with its V-gene family, and reads without a unique V-gene family were excluded. In a later analysis, 500 to 650 highly shared, low-generation-probability nucleotide sequences were removed to address suspected cross-contamination and a sequencing artifact. In a later analysis, a clonal expansion index was calculated for each public chain from normalized within-repertoire ranks of inferred template counts. A later analysis computed generation probabilities with a VDJ recombination model fitted to out-of-frame rearrangements, and checked the results against IGoR. In a later analysis, TCR-TCR, TCR-HLA and TCR-CMV co-occurrence was scored with hypergeometric tests, and a repertoire-size bias correction was applied to TCR pairs. In a later analysis, false discovery rates were estimated by permuting HLA or CMV assignments 20 times. A later analysis grouped co-occurring TCRs with DBSCAN, adding TCRdist sequence similarity when clustering within HLA-allele-positive subsets. Repertoires with fewer than 30,000 or more than 120,000 public chains, plus five repertoires with anomalous nucleotide sharing, were excluded from co-occurrence clustering. TCRdb provides this immuneACCESS table in a form limited to in-frame rearrangements. Some clones are lacking; in checked studies, under half of them reflect an unresolved V gene, and why the rest are absent is not known. V and J calls and clone size are copied from that table; D and trimming were computed from the DNA. The sample profile shows under 130,000 clones; 79% of them were found once. Together, the top ten hold approximately 2.8% of the sample.

V is clipped by 1 base and J by 5 bases, and the sequence between their germline boundaries is 7 bases long. The CDR3, from cysteine to phenylalanine, totals 13 residues. Only CDR3 DNA is held: 39 bases, read in frame from base 1. Sequences SGHTA (CDR1) and FQGNSA (CDR2) are obtained from the germline V gene. The V and J genes are TRBV7-2 and TRBJ2-3; TRBD1 is possibly the D segment (5 matching bases). The sequence was obtained from a woman aged 40 to 50 in good health and CMV-seronegative. The specimen was PBMCs. The sequenced DNA is TGTGCCAGCAGCTTAGAAAGGGGAGATACGCAGTATTTT. Its protein product is CASSLERGDTQYF.